The clone carrying this T cell receptor (beta chain) was picked up one time. CDR3 length equals 17 residues. Per germline, CDR1 SGDLS and CDR2 YYNGEE. J gave up 7 bases and V 2 bases, and 13 bases lay outside the gene matches. The data were obtained in a study of shared clonotypes between healthy human individuals. As defined, naive CD8 cells were CD45RO-negative and positively selected for CCR7, with terminally differentiated effector memory CD45RA+ cells excluded. Profiling relied on immunoSEQ multiplex PCR, and the TCRdb table lists in-frame clones only, not all of them. The sample records about 2.1 million clones, approximately 94% being singletons.

The source of this sequence is a young man in good health. Some clones in this sample may be carry-over from other donors' samples. The gene calls are TRBV9 and TRBJ1-2; TRBD1 agrees at 11 bases. The sequenced material came from naive CD8+ T cells from PBMCs. CDR3 DNA sequence: TGTGCCAGCAGCGTGGGCTCGGGACAGGGGGGGTTCAGTGGCTACACCTTC. It specifies CASSVGSGQGGFSGYTF.